This entry concerns a single TCR beta chain. The data were taken from a study of blood T cell repertoires in COVID-19. Some clones are missing from TCRdb's copy, which holds only in-frame ones; the method was immunoSEQ multiplex PCR. The sample lists 150,000 to 200,000 clones; about 88% were seen once. V was clipped by 4 bases and J by 4 bases; unmatched bases: 11. From germline, CDR1 is KGHSH and CDR2 LQKENI. The CDR3 spans 16 residues. The clonotype was recovered from a human donor in a cohort sampled during active COVID-19. V usage is TRBV18 and J usage is TRBJ2-3; TRBD1 matches at 7 bases. The sample comprised peripheral blood. This chain's CDR3 is CASSLRDREVPDTQYF. The CDR3, as DNA: TGTGCCAGCTCACTAAGGGACAGAGAGGTCCCAGATACGCAGTATTTT.